This is a list of T cell receptor beta chains from one sample in a study of blood T cell repertoires in COVID-19. Measured with immunoSEQ multiplex PCR; TCRdb has only the in-frame clones, and not every one. The data contain some 290,000 clones, roughly 86% of them singletons. The sample consisted of peripheral blood. These receptor sequences come from a woman aged 30 to 39 with COVID-19, enrolled during active disease. Each CDR3 is given with its conserved first and last residue. The order of the fields is D gene, clone size, V gene, J gene, CDR3 protein, CDR3 DNA. D genes are given only for firm matches. Clone size is given for some rows only: seen once, a few or many times, or a class if the clone is expanded.

>NA|NA|TRBV7-9|TRBJ2-7
CASSLRGPEQYF
TGTGCCAGCAGCTTACGGGGTCCAGAGCAGTACTTC
>NA|NA|TRBV7-8|TRBJ1-2
CASSSRQALFGYTF
TGTGCCAGCAGCTCTCGACAGGCCTTGTTTGGCTACACCTTC
>NA|NA|TRBV24-1|TRBJ2-3
CATSGQGRTDTQYF
TGTGCCACCAGTGGGCAGGGCCGCACAGATACGCAGTATTTT
>NA|NA|TRBV12-3/TRBV12-4|TRBJ2-7
CASTNRALYEQYF
TGTGCCAGCACGAACAGGGCATTGTACGAGCAGTACTTC
>NA|NA|TRBV6-5|TRBJ1-4
CASSRGSTDEKLFF
TGTGCCAGCTCCCGAGGCAGTACTGATGAAAAACTGTTTTTT
>TRBD1|NA|TRBV6-6|TRBJ1-6
CASSRQGYNSPLHF
TGTGCCAGCAGTAGACAGGGTTATAATTCACCCCTCCACTTT
>NA|NA|TRBV4-1|TRBJ1-3
CASSPSPGSGNTIYF
TGCGCCAGCAGCCCCAGCCCAGGCTCTGGAAACACCATATATTTT
>NA|NA|TRBV19|TRBJ1-2
CASRFMGQGYTF
TGTGCCAGTAGGTTCATGGGCCAGGGCTACACCTTC
>NA|NA|TRBV7-6|TRBJ1-4
CASSAWGEDNEKLFF
TGTGCCAGCAGCGCCTGGGGCGAGGATAATGAAAAACTGTTTTTT
>NA|NA|TRBV12-3/TRBV12-4|TRBJ2-2
CASGRGVGELFF
TGTGCCAGCGGGAGGGGGGTCGGGGAGCTGTTTTTT
>TRBD2|few|TRBV2|TRBJ2-1
CASTGTSGEGPYNEQFF
TGTGCCAGCACCGGGACTAGCGGAGAGGGGCCCTACAATGAGCAGTTCTTC
>NA|NA|TRBV13|TRBJ1-1
CASSNRGRWLTEAFF
TGTGCCAGCAGCAACCGGGGTAGGTGGTTGACTGAAGCTTTCTTT
>TRBD2|NA|TRBV4-2|TRBJ2-3
CASSPLGLEVADTQYF
TGTGCCAGCAGCCCTCTGGGACTAGAGGTCGCAGATACGCAGTATTTT
>NA|once|TRBV2|TRBJ1-6
CASPRFQGKDSPLHF
TGTGCCAGCCCGAGGTTCCAGGGGAAAGATTCACCCCTCCACTTT
>TRBD2|few|TRBV9|TRBJ2-7
CASSRGLAGAYEQYF
TGTGCCAGCAGCAGGGGACTAGCGGGGGCCTACGAGCAGTACTTC
>NA|NA|TRBV5-1|TRBJ1-3
CASSFGTSTGNTIYF
TGCGCCAGCAGCTTTGGCACATCCACTGGAAACACCATATATTTT
>NA|NA|TRBV27|TRBJ2-7
CASSFLGAGSSYEQYF
TGTGCCAGCAGTTTCCTGGGTGCGGGGAGCTCCTACGAGCAGTACTTC
>TRBD2|NA|TRBV5-5|TRBJ2-5
CASSFTGTSGGAETQYF
TGTGCCAGCAGCTTCACCGGGACTAGCGGGGGGGCGGAGACCCAGTACTTC
>NA|NA|TRBV9|TRBJ2-1
CASSAVLTRSEQFF
TGTGCCAGCAGCGCTGTATTAACACGCAGTGAGCAGTTCTTC
>NA|NA|TRBV6-5|TRBJ1-1
CASIRGTEAFF
TGTGCCAGCATCAGGGGCACTGAAGCTTTCTTT
>TRBD1|NA|TRBV5-1|TRBJ2-5
CATSTGNQETQYF
TGCGCCACCTCGACAGGGAACCAAGAGACCCAGTACTTC
>NA|few|TRBV13|TRBJ1-5
CASHLRGYSNQPQHF
TGTGCCAGTCACCTCAGGGGCTATAGCAATCAGCCCCAGCATTTT
>TRBD1|NA|TRBV5-1|TRBJ2-5
CASSRTGVGETQYF
TGCGCCAGCAGCCGAACAGGGGTAGGGGAGACCCAGTACTTC
>TRBD2|NA|TRBV5-1|TRBJ2-7
CASTGVAGGYEQYF
TGCGCCAGCACCGGGGTAGCGGGGGGCTACGAGCAGTACTTC
>NA|NA|TRBV28|TRBJ1-6
CASSLRVGRGVSYNSPLHF
TGTGCCAGCAGCCTGAGGGTAGGGAGGGGGGTCTCCTATAATTCACCCCTCCACTTT
>NA|NA|TRBV19|TRBJ1-1
CASSLQGGTEAFF
TGTGCCAGTAGTTTGCAGGGAGGCACTGAAGCTTTCTTT
>NA|NA|TRBV5-6|TRBJ1-2
CASSLGQPYGYTF
TGTGCCAGCAGCTTGGGACAACCCTATGGCTACACCTTC
>NA|NA|TRBV6-5|TRBJ1-1
CASNGQGGRNTEAFF
TGTGCCAGCAATGGGCAGGGTGGAAGGAACACTGAAGCTTTCTTT
>NA|NA|TRBV7-9|TRBJ2-7
CASSSAPSRGYEQYF
TGTGCCAGCAGCTCCGCCCCGAGTCGGGGATACGAGCAGTACTTC
>NA|NA|TRBV6-5|TRBJ1-1
CASRLTVADTEAFF
TGTGCCAGCAGATTGACCGTCGCGGACACTGAAGCTTTCTTT
>NA|NA|TRBV19|TRBJ2-7
CASSIGGAYEQYF
TGTGCCAGTAGTATCGGGGGAGCTTACGAGCAGTACTTC
>NA|NA|TRBV18|TRBJ2-1
CASSPLVGGDNEQFF
TGTGCCAGCTCACCACTAGTCGGGGGTGACAATGAGCAGTTCTTC
>NA|NA|TRBV30|TRBJ1-2
CAWSGWVRAYGYTF
TGTGCCTGGAGTGGATGGGTCAGGGCCTATGGCTACACCTTC
>NA|NA|TRBV3-1/TRBV3-2|TRBJ2-1
CASSQAYNEQFF
TGTGCCAGCAGCCAAGCGTACAATGAGCAGTTCTTC
>TRBD1|NA|TRBV19|TRBJ2-2
CASKPGQGWSGELFF
TGTGCCAGCAAGCCGGGACAGGGGTGGTCCGGGGAGCTGTTTTTT
>TRBD1|NA|TRBV19|TRBJ1-6
CASKRYPAGGYNSPLHF
TGTGCCAGTAAAAGATACCCGGCAGGGGGCTATAATTCACCCCTCCACTTT
>TRBD2|NA|TRBV6-5|TRBJ2-5
CASSYGTSAETQYF
TGTGCCAGCAGTTACGGGACTAGCGCGGAGACCCAGTACTTC